The entry below describes one T cell receptor (beta chain). This clonotype has more than one count but fewer than ten. Its target antigen remains unknown. Per-base quality was not reported, and no clone a single base away is much larger than it. The library relied on PCR. Sequencing used an Illumina HiSeq 2500. Molecular barcoding was employed in the preparation of TCR libraries, with unique molecular identifiers being used to normalize TCRbeta repertoire quantification. TCRdb's own reprocessing of the public reads used fastp at Q25 and MiXCR and kept productive beta chains. Each entry merges the rows of one CDR3 protein and shows their most common DNA and genes. Present in this sample are approximately 210,000 distinct CDR3 sequences, about a sixth of which were seen just once. The ten largest clones add up to roughly two fifths of the sample. The data are from a study of T-cell reconstitution after alpha-beta-depleted transplantation in children listed by TCRdb under 2016. Study-level background: The study quantitatively tracked T-cell immune reconstitution after TCRalphabeta/CD19-depleted allogeneic hematopoietic cell transplantation in children using TCR repertoire profiling.

Paper-wide results and their limitations: The high TCRbeta diversity at day 60 in some patients was ascribed to recipient T cells and intrathymic progenitors that had survived conditioning. Hyperexpanded clone frequencies declined over subsequent months; after one year, T-cell counts and TCRbeta diversity were mostly attributed to newly produced T cells. The apparently early alphabetaT-cell count recovery about two months after transplant was reportedly dependent on only several hundred rapidly expanded clones derived from non-depleted graft cells.

The CDR3 runs 15 residues from the cysteine to the phenylalanine. Only the CDR3 DNA stays, 45 bases, in frame from base 1. The germline V gene sets CDR1 to SGHRS and CDR2 to YFSETQ. The V end loses 7 bases and the J end loses 6 bases, and a stretch of 20 bases separates them. The treatment or condition label here, explained by the study, means: allogeneic hematopoietic cell transplantation with graft depleted of TCRalphabeta T cells and CD19 B cells. The transplant recipients were children given TCRalphabeta/CD19-depleted allogeneic hematopoietic cell grafts. This sample comprised PBMCs, mostly from graft donor cells, obtained 360 days after TCRalphabeta/CD19-depleted stem cell transplant. The TCR originated in a male patient between 2 and 10 years old who had a stem cell transplant for acute lymphoblastic leukemia, so the T cells may come from the graft donor. The rearranged segments are TRBV5-1 and TRBJ2-4, with a weak D call of TRBD2 (6 bases match). The DNA sequence is as follows: TGCGCCAGCGCTAGAACGGAGGGCGTGAGAAACATTCAGTACTTC. This codes for CASARTEGVRNIQYF. Full variable domain (CDR3 extended with the reference TRBV5-1 and TRBJ2-4 proteins): KAGVTQTPRYLIKTRGQQVTLSCSPISGHRSVSWYQQTPGQGLQFLFEYFSETQRNKGNFPGRFSGRQFSNSRSEMNVSTLELGDSALYLCASARTEGVRNIQYFGAGTRLSVL.